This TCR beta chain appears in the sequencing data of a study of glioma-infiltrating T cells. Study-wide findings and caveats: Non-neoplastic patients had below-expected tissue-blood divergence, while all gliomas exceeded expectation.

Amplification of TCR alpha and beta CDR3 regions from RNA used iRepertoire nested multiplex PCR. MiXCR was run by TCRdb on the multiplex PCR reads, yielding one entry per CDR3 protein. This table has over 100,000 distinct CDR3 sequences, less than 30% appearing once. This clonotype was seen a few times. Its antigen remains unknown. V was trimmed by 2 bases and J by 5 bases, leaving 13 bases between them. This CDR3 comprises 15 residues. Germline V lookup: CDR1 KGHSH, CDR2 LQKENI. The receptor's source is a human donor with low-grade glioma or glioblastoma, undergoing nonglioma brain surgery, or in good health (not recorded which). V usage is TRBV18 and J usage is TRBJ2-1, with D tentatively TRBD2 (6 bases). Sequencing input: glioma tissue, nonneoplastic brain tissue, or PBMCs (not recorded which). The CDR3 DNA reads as TGTGCCAGCTCACCAGGGAGGAGGAGTCACAATGAGCAGTTCTTC. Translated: CASSPGRRSHNEQFF.